The 9 T cell receptor beta chains listed next were all sequenced from one sample in a study of T cells in Graves' hyperthyroidism and ophthalmopathy (dated by TCRdb to the late 2010s). Library preparation was by multiplex PCR. The listed sequencing device is Illumina HiSeq 2000. The TCR beta CDR3 regions were amplified from the RNA transcripts. The first round of RT-PCR for the TCR CDR3 was performed with the HTBI primer set and the Qiagen OneStep RT-PCR kit. TCRdb reprocessing: public reads trimmed at Q25 with fastp, clones called with MiXCR, in-frame beta chains kept. All rows with the same CDR3 protein become a single entry with the most common DNA and genes. The sample data list about 300,000 distinct CDR3 sequences, and roughly 15% of these were observed just once. The biggest ten clones account for 7% to 9.5% of the sample. The material sequenced was blood. The receptors come from a woman between 40 and 50 years old with Graves' hyperthyroidism.

This clonotype came up many times. The CDR3, as DNA: TGTGCCAGCAGCCGAAACAGGGGTGGGTCACCCCTCCACTTT. Protein: CASSRNRGGSPLHF. The genes are TRBV14 and TRBJ1-6; 7 bases agree with TRBD1. Germline-derived CDR1 and CDR2 are SGHDN and FVKESK. After removal of 4 bases from V and 10 bases from J, the junction contained 7 bases not matched to a gene. This CDR3 has 14 amino acids.

This clonotype was seen at least ten times. This chain uses TRBV20-1 with TRBJ2-3; D perhaps matches TRBD2 (6 bases). V was pared by 6 bases and J by 3 bases, with 19 bases between. This CDR3 contains 15 residues. CDR1 DFQATT and CDR2 SNEGSKA come from the germline V gene (reference sequence). The CDR3 coding sequence is TGCAGTGCCCGAGCCCTTAGCGGAGGAACAGATACGCAGTATTTT. Amino acid sequence: CSARALSGGTDTQYF.

This CDR3 is CASSVELAGLTDTQYF. CDR3 sequence (DNA): TGCGCCAGCAGTGTCGAACTAGCGGGACTCACAGATACGCAGTATTTT. The J gene is TRBJ2-3, the V gene TRBV10-2, with 10 bases that match TRBD2. The V gene's germline CDR1 is WSHSY and CDR2 SAAADI. V lost 4 bases to trimming and J lost 2 bases; unmatched junction nucleotides: 6. This CDR3 spans 16 amino acids.

In this sample, this clonotype turned up many times. The chain has TRBV2 and TRBJ1-6; no clear D. From germline, CDR1 is SNHLY and CDR2 FYNNEI. The CDR3 length is 13 residues. The V and J ends lost 6 bases and 6 bases respectively, with 9 bases between them. CDR3 coding DNA: TGTGCCAGCAGAGCTACCGGTAATTCACCCCTCCACTTT. As protein: CASRATGNSPLHF.

This clonotype was detected many times. The CDR3 nucleotides are TGTGCCAGCAGTTACAGCCTCTACCAGGGGGAGGGTGGTCGGCAGTACTTC. Its protein is CASSYSLYQGEGGRQYF. This rearrangement joins TRBV6-6 to TRBJ2-7; the D call may be TRBD1 or TRBD2 (7 bases each). The V end was cut by 2 bases, the J end by 9 bases, with 26 bases between. The CDR3 runs 17 residues. The V gene's germline CDR1 is MNHNY and CDR2 SVGAGI (reference sequence).

The gene calls are TRBV5-1 and TRBJ2-1; TRBD2 matches at 8 bases. The CDR3 has 16 amino acids. The ends lost 4 bases at V and 7 bases at J; junction bases unmatched: 13. Germline V CDR1 and CDR2: SGHRS, YFSETQ. The CDR3 spells CASSDPGTSYMNEQFF. The CDR3 DNA is TGCGCCAGCAGCGACCCGGGGACTAGTTACATGAATGAGCAGTTCTTC. Full variable domain (rest looked up from reference TRBV5-1 and TRBJ2-1): KAGVTQTPRYLIKTRGQQVTLSCSPISGHRSVSWYQQTPGQGLQFLFEYFSETQRNKGNFPGRFSGRQFSNSRSEMNVSTLELGDSALYLCASSDPGTSYMNEQFFGPGTRLTVL.

V usage is TRBV10-2 and J usage is TRBJ1-3; TRBD1 is a possible D gene (6 bases). The germline CDR1 and CDR2 sequences are WSHSY and SAAADI. The CDR3 length is 13 residues. V lost 0 bases, J lost 8 bases, and 8 bases lay in between. Written as DNA, the CDR3 is TGCGCCAGCAGTGAGTCAAGGGGGGACACCATATATTTT. Protein sequence: CASSESRGDTIYF.

This clonotype was recorded at least ten times. The chain uses TRBV11-2 and TRBJ2-2; D may be TRBD1 (5 bases). V shed 1 base and J shed 0 bases, with 21 bases lying between them. Germline V gives CDR1 SGHAT, CDR2 FQNNGV. The CDR3 sequence is 20 residues long. As DNA, the CDR3 is TGTGCCAGCAGCTTAGGGCAGGGCCGAAAAGCCTCCCCGAACACCGGGGAGCTGTTTTTT. Its protein product is CASSLGQGRKASPNTGELFF.

This clonotype was picked up many times. The V call is TRBV27, the J call TRBJ2-7, with no clear D. CDR1 and CDR2 from the germline V gene are MNHEY and SMNVEV (reference sequence). This CDR3 comprises 15 residues. Deletions cut 4 bases from V and 2 bases from J, with 15 bases between. This chain's CDR3 is CASSSTPPVPYEQYF. In DNA form, the CDR3 reads TGTGCCAGCAGTTCGACCCCTCCGGTACCCTACGAGCAGTACTTC.